Sequencing of this T cell receptor beta chain was carried out in a study of shared clonotypes between healthy human individuals (dated by TCRdb to the early 2020s). Notes on the research overall: The cohort comprised a couple of women and three men aged 18 to 49 years. For each donor, CD4 naive and CD4 memory were each given three plates, CD8 naive was given two plates, and CD8 memory was given one plate. Blood TCR repertoires of a handful of healthy adults were deeply sequenced to estimate repertoire size and the extent of clonotype sharing between individuals. To increase sequencing depth and limit assay-specific biases, TCR repertoire library preparation and sequencing were carried out by different laboratories using diverse techniques. Leukapheresis yielded between about 0.94 and 9 billion PBMCs per donor. Overall results and qualifications from the work: Rarefaction of sorted-subset datasets indicated incomplete sequencing despite the large sequencing depth. Higher generation probabilities were observed for clonotypes shared by all four sorted-subset donors than for non-shared clonotypes. Larger estimated clonotype richness was generally found for naive subsets than for memory subsets. Pairwise subsampling led to the expectation that sequencing depth would affect the degree of clonotype sharing among donors. Because the study included a small number of donors, the genetic and exposure-history diversity represented was limited. Sharing across a handful of donors was observed for roughly 5.4% of naive CD4, over 3% of naive CD8, over 2% of memory CD4, and about 0.4% of memory CD8 clonotypes. Only blood was sampled, and tissue TCR repertoires likely differ from those in blood.

TCR CDR3 regions were amplified from genomic DNA by multiplex PCR using the deep immunoSEQ assay. Genomic DNA extracted from each cell subset was distributed evenly over all wells of several immunoSEQ 96-well plates, and each plate served as one replicate. For sorted subsets, each replicate PCR was loaded with approximately 0.2 ug genomic DNA, equivalent to 30,000 to 35,000 T cell genomes. Purified libraries were quantified with a Qubit 3.0 fluorometer, sized on a Bioanalyzer 2100, and re-quantified with the KAPA Library Quantification kit. Every immunoSEQ 96-well plate was sequenced on a separate single-read 150-cycle Illumina NextSeq 550 flow cell. Under the source paper's analysis protocol: The immunoSEQ output contained only junctional sequences without quality scores, so filtering could not match that applied to full-length reads. To assign V/J genes and CDR3, sequences were annotated against IMGT germline references using PyIR, a Python wrapper for IgBLAST v1.9. Reads were filtered out if the reads had weak V/J assignments (E-value above 1e-6), no CDR3, stop codons, out-of-frame junctions, or ambiguous translated residues. V3J clonotypes were defined as sequences sharing an identical inferred V gene, J gene, and CDR3 amino acid sequence. The percentage overlap between two repertoires was calculated by dividing the number of shared unique clonotypes by the size of the smaller repertoire. Richness of each repertoire was evaluated using RTK rarefaction, the Chao1 estimator, and Recon v2.1 estimates of unobserved clonotypes. Generation probabilities were computed with OLGA for all TCRbeta clonotypes obtained by the gDNA method from a few donors. This immuneACCESS table, as held by TCRdb, lists in-frame sequences with V and J called but not all clones. Of the missing ones, under half trace to an unresolved V gene in checked studies; the others have no known cause. The D gene and trimming were derived from the DNA, and the V and J assignments and clone size from that table. This sample gives roughly 2.6 million clones in total; around 94% of them show up just once. Over 0.12% of the sample goes to the ten largest clones.

V and J lose 10 bases and 0 bases, and a span of 12 bases separates them. CDR1 and CDR2, looked up from the germline V gene, are ENHRY and SYGVKD. The CDR3 runs 14 residues from the cysteine to the phenylalanine. Kept here is only the CDR3 DNA, which spans 42 bases and is read in frame from base 1. The donors were healthy, HIV-negative adults who had no recently reported acute infections or vaccinations. All donors were Caucasian adults living in Nashville, Tennessee, USA. Magnetic negative selection was used to enrich CD4+ T cells, after which naive cells were positively selected on CD45RA and the negative fraction became the memory subset. Blood was obtained by leukapheresis, after which PBMCs were separated by Ficoll-Histopaque density gradient centrifugation and cryopreserved in liquid nitrogen vapor phase. Analytical flow cytometry was used to check the purity and quantity of every magnetically sorted T cell population. Each sorted fraction had its genomic DNA isolated and then quantified by UV absorbance on a Nanodrop 2000c.

As regards this clone: Its antigen target is currently unknown. No much larger clone is present one base from it, and per-base qualities are unavailable.

The origin of this receptor is a man aged 18 to 29 in good health. The sequence is built from TRBV10-3 and TRBJ1-4, with an unclear D gene assignment. Sequences were obtained from naive CD4+ T cells sorted from blood. The cell subset or site tag for this specimen amounts to: CD45RA+ positively selected. The nucleotides read TGTGCCACCTCTACGGGAACAACTAATGAAAAACTGTTTTTT. Its translation reads: CATSTGTTNEKLFF.